The clone carrying this TCR beta chain occurred a few times. Its antigen is not identified. V lost 6 bases and J lost 6, with 23 bases in between. Germline assignment: CDR1 SQVTM and CDR2 ANQGSEA. CDR3 length equals 15 residues. The entry originates in a study of post-analysis software for immune sequencing data. Study context: The disease courses spanned relapsing-remitting, secondary progressive and progressive-relapsing forms of multiple sclerosis.

TCR beta libraries were prepared from cDNA with unique molecular identifiers. Yield was approximately 500,000 cDNA molecules from about 0.94 to 9.7 million T cells. TCRdb itself ran the PCR reads through MiXCR, one entry per CDR3 protein. This sample has around 770,000 distinct CDR3 sequences, with 35% to 55% found just once. Study outcomes and limitations: A significant reduction in normalized Chao1 diversity was observed in multiple sclerosis patients versus controls. About five TRBV segments, including TRBV5-6, TRBV5-1 and TRBV20-1, were more frequent in patients than controls. Strong co-clustering by F measure was seen for same-batch samples.

The rearrangement links TRBV29-1 to TRBJ1-1; weak D call: TRBD1 (5 bases). This receptor was taken from a girl under 18 with multiple sclerosis. Material for sequencing was blood. The CDR3 DNA sequence: TGCAGCGTCTGCGACCGGGGGGGGAGTTCGCCTGAAGCTTTCTTT. This translates into CSVCDRGGSSPEAFF.